This is a list of T cell receptor beta chains from one sample in a study of cytomegalovirus exposure and HLA in healthy donors. Measured with immunoSEQ multiplex PCR; TCRdb has only the in-frame clones, and not every one. The repertoire holds roughly 150,000 clones, with around 83% as singletons. The sample comprised PBMCs. The receptors originated from a man younger than 45 in good health and CMV-seropositive. Both conserved end residues are part of each CDR3. D genes are given only for firm matches. Clone size is stated in some rows and not others, as once, few, many or a class when expanded.

d_call,clone_size,j_call,v_call,cdr3_aa,cdr3_nt
NA,NA,TRBJ2-2,TRBV5-6,CASSLTDTGELFF,TGTGCCAGCAGCTTGACGGACACCGGGGAGCTGTTTTTT
NA,NA,TRBJ2-1,TRBV5-1,CASSLWETYNEQFF,TGCGCCAGCAGCTTGTGGGAGACCTACAATGAGCAGTTCTTC
TRBD1,few,TRBJ2-3,TRBV15,CATSRETGGADTQYF,TGTGCCACCAGCAGAGAGACAGGGGGCGCAGATACGCAGTATTTT
TRBD2,NA,TRBJ2-1,TRBV5-1,CASSISGGSYNEQFF,TGCGCCAGCAGCATTAGCGGGGGCTCCTACAATGAGCAGTTCTTC
TRBD1,NA,TRBJ2-7,TRBV5-1,CASSYGQGYEQYF,TGCGCCAGCAGCTACGGACAGGGCTACGAGCAGTACTTC
TRBD1,NA,TRBJ2-3,TRBV6-1,CAATQGQGSDTQYF,TGTGCCGCGACCCAGGGACAGGGGTCAGATACGCAGTATTTT
TRBD2,NA,TRBJ2-1,TRBV10-3,CAISGGTSGSRYNEQFF,TGTGCCATCAGCGGTGGGACTAGCGGGAGCCGATACAATGAGCAGTTCTTC
TRBD2,NA,TRBJ2-3,TRBV10-2,CASTRTSVTDTQYF,TGCGCCAGCACTAGGACTAGCGTCACAGATACGCAGTATTTT
TRBD1,once,TRBJ2-7,TRBV11-2,CASSSGQGAGYEQYF,TGTGCCAGCAGCTCAGGACAGGGGGCCGGGTACGAGCAGTACTTC
TRBD1,NA,TRBJ2-2,TRBV7-8,CASSTPGTAYNTGELFF,TGTGCCAGCAGCACCCCCGGGACAGCCTACAACACCGGGGAGCTGTTTTTT
TRBD2,NA,TRBJ2-5,TRBV7-9,CASSLGLAGVQTQYF,TGTGCCAGCAGCTTAGGACTAGCGGGAGTTCAGACCCAGTACTTC
NA,NA,TRBJ2-3,TRBV27,CASSPSPFFSTDTQYF,TGTGCCAGCAGTCCAAGCCCCTTTTTTAGCACAGATACGCAGTATTTT
NA,NA,TRBJ1-2,TRBV30,CAWSLFFGYTF,TGTGCCTGGAGTCTATTCTTTGGCTACACCTTC
NA,once,TRBJ1-1,TRBV7-9,CASSLAGRGGGTEAFF,TGTGCCAGCAGCTTAGCGGGTAGGGGCGGTGGCACTGAAGCTTTCTTT
NA,NA,TRBJ1-1,TRBV12-5,CASGLAYQGLRTEAFF,TGTGCTAGTGGTTTGGCCTACCAGGGGCTGAGGACTGAAGCTTTCTTT
TRBD2,NA,TRBJ2-2,TRBV27,CASSFWVGGRAHGELFF,TGTGCCAGCAGTTTTTGGGTGGGCGGGAGGGCCCATGGGGAGCTGTTTTTT
NA,NA,TRBJ1-1,TRBV25-1,CASSEYRSGNTEAFF,TGTGCCAGCAGTGAATATAGGAGCGGGAACACTGAAGCTTTCTTT
TRBD2,NA,TRBJ2-1,TRBV7-9,CASSLEAGGPENEQFF,TGTGCCAGCAGCCTGGAAGCGGGAGGGCCGGAAAATGAGCAGTTCTTC
TRBD1,NA,TRBJ1-5,TRBV7-9,CSSSLTGGNQPQHF,TGTTCCAGCAGCTTGACAGGGGGCAATCAGCCCCAGCATTTT
NA,few,TRBJ1-2,TRBV27,CASSFITGNGYTF,TGTGCCAGCAGTTTCATAACAGGGAATGGCTACACCTTC
TRBD2,NA,TRBJ2-2,TRBV27,CASSLWGGSLSGELFF,TGTGCCAGCAGTTTATGGGGCGGGAGTCTTTCCGGGGAGCTGTTTTTT
NA,NA,TRBJ2-6,TRBV4-3,CASSQDLRRANVLTF,TGCGCCAGCAGCCAAGATTTGAGGAGGGCCAACGTCCTGACTTTC